Sequencing of this T cell receptor (beta chain) was carried out in a study of identical twins. Findings and caveats of the study: Researchers caution that invariant MAIT and iNKT cells could partly confound zero-insertion analyses. Modelling approaches yielded underestimates of out-of-frame TCR alpha sharing between monozygotic twins.

A universal primer site arose from template switching, and cDNA bore unique molecular identifiers. A single record per CDR3 protein comes from TCRdb applying MiXCR to the 5' RACE reads. The sample includes 1.5 million to 2 million distinct CDR3 sequences, about 32% seen only once; the top ten take 0.25% to 0.3%. This clonotype turned up a few times. Its cognate antigen is unknown. Every donor was a healthy Caucasian. This CDR3 has 16 amino acids. This TCR was recovered from a newborn girl in good health. Sequences were obtained from cord blood. The chain links TRBV12-3 or TRBV12-4 to TRBJ2-1; tentatively, D is TRBD2 (6 bases). The J call is doubtful: the DNA matches TRBJ2-7 better. CDR3 region: CASSLPGESSYNEQYF. CDR3 bases: TGTGCCAGCAGTCTCCCGGGAGAGAGCTCCTACAATGAGCAGTACTTC.